The 24 T cell receptor beta chains presented below share a single source sample, sequenced in a study of CXCR3-negative and CXCR3-positive naive CD8 T cells. Their antigens are not known. UMI-tagged TRB cDNA libraries were built via 5' RACE. TCRdb reprocessed the 5' RACE reads and stores each CDR3 protein as one record, lacking DNA. This sample contains 150,000 to 160,000 distinct CDR3 sequences. Broader study findings: CXCR3-positive naive cells carried more hydrophobic TRB CDR3s than CXCR3-negative naive cells did.

Sequencing was performed on naive CXCR3+ CD8+ T cells from blood. Subset described: CD45RO-CCR7+CD27+CD95- naive CD8+ T cells expressing CXCR3 (TNR3+). The origin of the receptors is a human donor in good health. Some clones in this sample may be carry-over from other donors' samples.

V is TRBV7-8 and J is TRBJ2-2. Germline V gives CDR1 SGHVS, CDR2 FQNEAQ. This CDR3 contains 17 residues. CDR3: CASSLALRLTNTGELFF.

This chain joins TRBV7-6 and TRBJ2-5; there is no DNA to check the TCRdb D call of TRBD1. The CDR3 spans 16 residues. Looked up from germline, CDR1 is SGHVS and CDR2 is FNYEAQ. Here the CDR3 reads CASTASLQGAGWTQYF.

The chain couples TRBV4-3 to TRBJ2-7; the D call from TCRdb, TRBD1, cannot be confirmed without DNA. The CDR3 loop spans 18 amino acids. The V gene's germline CDR1 is LGHNA and CDR2 YSLEER. The CDR3 loop is CASSQDIIIRDKTYEQYF.

The chain uses TRBV4-1 and TRBJ2-1. The germline CDR1 and CDR2 sequences are MGHRA and YSYEKL. The CDR3 extends over 14 amino acids. Here the CDR3 reads CASSLTGTYNEQFF.

The chain carries TRBV2 and TRBJ2-7. CDR1 and CDR2 (germline): SNHLY, FYNNEI. This CDR3 is built from 12 residues. The chain's CDR3 is CASRDPPYEQYF.

The chain carries TRBV6-5 and TRBJ2-1; the TCRdb D gene call, TRBD2, has no DNA to confirm it. This CDR3 is built from 14 residues. Germline loops: CDR1 MNHEY, CDR2 SVGAGI. The CDR3 sequence: CASSFTSGYNEQFF.

The V gene is TRBV28, the J gene TRBJ2-3; TCRdb calls TRBD1, which cannot be checked without DNA. Germline-derived CDR1 and CDR2 are MDHEN and SYDVKM. The CDR3 loop spans 14 amino acids. The chain's CDR3 is CASSLRAITDTQYF. The complete variable domain, with remaining parts taken from reference TRBV28 and TRBJ2-3, reads DVKVTQSSRYLVKRTGEKVFLECVQDMDHENMFWYRQDPGLGLRLIYFSYDVKMKEKGDIPEGYSVSREKKERFSLILESASTNQTSMYLCASSLRAITDTQYFGPGTRLTVL.

The chain links TRBV4-1 to TRBJ1-1; TCRdb names TRBD1, which stays unverified in the absence of DNA. The germline V gene has CDR1 MGHRA and CDR2 YSYEKL. The CDR3 is 18 amino acids. CDR3 loop: CASSQAGGQGWLNTEALF.

This chain connects TRBV6-6 to TRBJ2-7; the TCRdb D gene call, TRBD2, has no DNA to confirm it. This CDR3 region has 14 residues. Germline V CDR1 and CDR2: MNHNY, SVGAGI (reference sequence). The CDR3 sequence: CASSPIAGVDEQYF.

The chain combines TRBV19 with TRBJ2-5; there is no DNA to check the TCRdb D call of TRBD2. This CDR3 is 16 amino acids long. Germline V lookup: CDR1 LNHDA, CDR2 SQIVND (reference sequence). This CDR3 reads CASSMISGGPQETQYF.

J is TRBJ1-3 and V is TRBV20-1; TCRdb picks TRBD1, but there is no DNA to check that call. The CDR3 has 14 residues. CDR1 and CDR2 (germline): DFQATT, SNEGSKA (reference sequence). CDR3 loop: CSAQGGGSGNTIYF.

The chain combines TRBV5-1 with TRBJ2-7; the TRBD1 assignment by TCRdb is unverifiable without DNA. Germline CDR1 and CDR2: SGHRS and YFSETQ. The CDR3 runs 15 residues. The CDR3 protein is CASSLLSGGSYEQYF.

The rearrangement links TRBV4-1 to TRBJ2-3; TCRdb designates TRBD2, a call that cannot be tested without DNA. CDR3 length: 16 amino acids. Germline assignment: CDR1 MGHRA and CDR2 YSYEKL. CDR3 loop: CASSQLAGMVTDTQYF.

The chain uses TRBV5-6 and TRBJ2-1; checking the TCRdb D call of TRBD1 is not possible without DNA. Germline loops: CDR1 SGHDT, CDR2 YYEEEE. The CDR3 loop spans 14 amino acids. CDR3 sequence reads: CASRPLGGGNEQFF.

The chain combines TRBV28 with TRBJ1-4; there is no DNA to check the TCRdb D call of TRBD1. Germline assignment: CDR1 MDHEN and CDR2 SYDVKM. The CDR3 has 14 amino acids. CDR3 loop: CASSSPRASEKLFF.

The rearrangement uses TRBV6-2 or TRBV6-3 and TRBJ2-7; TCRdb selects TRBD2, and the lack of DNA leaves this call unchecked. Germline CDR1 is MNHEY and CDR2 is SVGEGT. The CDR3 covers 13 residues. CDR3 in amino acids: CASSQSIGLEQYF.

The chain carries TRBV4-1 and TRBJ2-2; TCRdb proposes TRBD2, but this gene call is untestable without DNA. The germline V gene encodes CDR1 MGHRA and CDR2 YSYEKL. The CDR3 sequence is 16 residues long. CDR3 amino acids: CASSPTDLPNTGELFF.

The J gene is TRBJ2-7, the V gene TRBV15; TCRdb calls TRBD2, which cannot be checked without DNA. CDR1 is LNHNV and CDR2 is YYDKDF in the germline V gene (reference sequence). The CDR3 totals 15 residues. The CDR3 here is CATSEDSGLSGEQYF. Combining the CDR3 with reference TRBV15 and TRBJ2-7 gives the whole variable domain DAMVIQNPRYQVTQFGKPVTLSCSQTLNHNVMYWYQQKSSQAPKLLFHYYDKDFNNEADTPDNFQSRRPNTSFCFLDIRSPGLGDTAMYLCATSEDSGLSGEQYFGPGTRLTVT.

CDR3 amino acids: CASSQDLDRGGYNSPLHF. This chain joins TRBV4-3 and TRBJ1-6; as DNA is missing, the TRBD1 call by TCRdb cannot be tested. This CDR3 has 18 residues. CDR1 is LGHNA and CDR2 is YSLEER in the germline V gene.

V is TRBV6-2 or TRBV6-3 and J is TRBJ2-5. Germline CDR1 is MNHEY and CDR2 is SVGEGT. The CDR3 is made up of 14 amino acids. The CDR3 sequence: CASTFFAVQETQYF.

CDR3 protein: CAISDFAGGPNNEQFF. J is TRBJ2-1 and V is TRBV10-3; the TRBD2 assignment by TCRdb is unverifiable without DNA. Germline V lookup: CDR1 ENHRY, CDR2 SYGVKD. The CDR3 is 16 amino acids.

The chain combines TRBV18 with TRBJ2-1; with no DNA, the TCRdb D assignment of TRBD2 cannot be verified. This CDR3 is 16 amino acids long. Germline V gene sequence: CDR1 KGHSH, CDR2 LQKENI. This chain's CDR3 is CASSPWTSGANNEQFF.

The rearrangement joins TRBV5-6 to TRBJ2-1; as DNA is missing, the TRBD1 call by TCRdb cannot be tested. The CDR3 runs to 15 residues. Germline V gene data show CDR1 as SGHDT and CDR2 as YYEEEE. The CDR3 here is CASSPAGQGVSEQFF. Filled out from reference TRBV5-6 and TRBJ2-1, the complete variable domain reads DAGVTQSPTHLIKTRGQQVTLRCSPKSGHDTVSWYQQALGQGPQFIFQYYEEEERQRGNFPDRFSGHQFPNYSSELNVNALLLGDSALYLCASSPAGQGVSEQFFGPGTRLTVL.

This CDR3 is CASSPAHGGDTQYF. The chain carries TRBV7-9 and TRBJ2-3; checking the TCRdb D call of TRBD1 is not possible without DNA. The CDR3 runs to 14 residues. The germline CDR1 and CDR2 sequences are SEHNR and FQNEAQ (reference sequence).